This paragraph covers one T cell receptor beta chain sequence. Its antigen is not identified. CD4+ T cells from unexposed donors were obtained before the COVID-19 pandemic (2011-2018). Isolation of CD4+ T cells took place after nine to ten days in culture. The data were taken from a study of CD4 T cells in relation to SARS-CoV-2 and coronaviruses. Looking at the study overall: ViraFEST: approximately 10-day antigen culture of PBMCs, then TCR beta CDR3 sequencing. The HLA restriction of the shared crossreactive spike epitopes was mapped.

Findings and caveats of the study: Monoreactive clones expanded significantly more to SARS-CoV-2 than crossreactive clones did.

Sequencing used immunoSEQ multiplex PCR; TCRdb keeps in-frame clones, though not all of them. The data contain about 18,000 clones, about 72% of them singletons. Trimming removed 5 bases at V and 9 bases at J, with 14 bases between. This CDR3 region has 13 residues. The germline gives CDR1 SGHTA, CDR2 FQGTGA. The genes are TRBV7-3 and TRBJ2-1; D unclear. The TCR was taken from a human donor in good health. Sequenced sample: CD4+ T cells from PBMCs, cultured in vitro. Here the CDR3 DNA reads TGTGCCAGCAGCCCCATGAGGAGCGTTGAGCAGTTCTTC. Amino acids: CASSPMRSVEQFF.